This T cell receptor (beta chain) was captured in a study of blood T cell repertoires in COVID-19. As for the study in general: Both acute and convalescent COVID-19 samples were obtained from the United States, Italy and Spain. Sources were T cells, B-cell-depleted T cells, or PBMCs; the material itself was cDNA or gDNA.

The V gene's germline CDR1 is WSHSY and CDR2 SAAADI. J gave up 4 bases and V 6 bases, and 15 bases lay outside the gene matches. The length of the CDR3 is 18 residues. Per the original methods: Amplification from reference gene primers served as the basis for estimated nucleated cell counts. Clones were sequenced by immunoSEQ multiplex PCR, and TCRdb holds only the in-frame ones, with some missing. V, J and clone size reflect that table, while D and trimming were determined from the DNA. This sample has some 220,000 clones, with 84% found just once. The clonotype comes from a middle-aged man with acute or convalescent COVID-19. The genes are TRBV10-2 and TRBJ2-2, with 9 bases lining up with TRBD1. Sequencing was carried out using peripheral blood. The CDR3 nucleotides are TGCGCCAGCAGGAATTACCGGGACAGGGTTGGCAGCACCGGGGAGCTGTTTTTT. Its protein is CASRNYRDRVGSTGELFF.